The 22 T cell receptor beta chains below come from one sample, sequenced in a study of CD8+ T cells in alopecia areata. The sample's treatment: oral pan-JAK inhibitor, 5-10 mg twice daily. RNA, once extracted, was reverse transcribed into cDNA for use as the sequencing template. The data were produced by immunoSEQ multiplex PCR, yet TCRdb's version contains in-frame clones alone and is incomplete. Among about 270,000 clones listed, roughly 63% were seen once. This specimen consisted of CD4+ T cells sorted from blood, obtained around week 54, from a patient treated with tofacitinib. These receptors originate from a human donor with alopecia areata.

The rearrangement joins TRBV19 to TRBJ2-1; D is undetermined. Trimming took 1 base from V and 5 from J, leaving 9 bases between them. The CDR3 sequence is 14 residues long. Germline loops: CDR1 LNHDA, CDR2 SQIVND (reference sequence). The CDR3 protein is CASSIGRTHNEQFF. As DNA, the CDR3 is TGTGCCAGTAGTATAGGACGGACCCACAATGAGCAGTTCTTC.

The chain joins TRBV5-1 to TRBJ2-5, with 7 nucleotides matching TRBD1. J gave up 0 bases and V 6 bases, and 5 bases lay outside the gene matches. Germline V gene lookup returns CDR1 SGHRS and CDR2 YFSETQ. There are 14 residues in the CDR3. The CDR3 coding sequence is TGCGCCAGCACCCCCAGGGGGAACCAAGAGACCCAGTACTTC. This codes for CASTPRGNQETQYF.

The chain employs TRBV6-5 and TRBJ1-1; 7 nucleotides agree with TRBD1. Germline V gene data show CDR1 as MNHEY and CDR2 as SVGAGI. With V trimmed by 5 bases and J by 4 bases, 4 bases remained unmatched. The CDR3 has 13 amino acids. The DNA for the CDR3 is TGTGCCAGCAGTGCTGACAGGGCCACTGAAGCTTTCTTT. Translated, it gives CASSADRATEAFF.

This clone has a handful of counts. The V gene is TRBV10-3, the J gene TRBJ1-6, with D maybe TRBD1 (5 bases). Germline V CDR1 and CDR2: ENHRY, SYGVKD. V lost 10 bases and J lost 10, with 17 bases in between. There are 13 residues in the CDR3. CDR3 region: CATRDGQSSPLHF. In DNA form, the CDR3 reads TGTGCCACCAGGGACGGGCAAAGCTCACCCCTCCACTTT.

The chain couples TRBV30 to TRBJ1-2; 8 bases are shared with TRBD1. J lost 2 bases, V lost 8 bases, and 4 bases had no gene match. Germline V lookup: CDR1 GTSNPN, CDR2 SVGIG (reference sequence). CDR3 length: 12 residues. CDR3 residues: CARDRRNYGYTF. CDR3 in DNA: TGTGCCCGGGACAGGAGAAACTATGGCTACACCTTC.

The chain has TRBV5-1 and TRBJ2-2; D is uncertain. The length of the CDR3 is 13 residues. Trimming took off 2 bases at V and 7 bases at J, with 9 bases between the two ends. CDR1 and CDR2 from the germline V gene are SGHRS and YFSETQ. The CDR3 is CASSFGVGGELFF. Here the CDR3 DNA reads TGCGCCAGCAGCTTTGGGGTTGGCGGGGAGCTGTTTTTT.

This chain joins TRBV29-1 and TRBJ2-5; no firm D call. CDR1 SQVTM and CDR2 ANQGSEA come from the germline V gene. The CDR3 has 13 residues. Trimming removed 4 bases from V and 1 base from J, with 10 bases in between. CDR3 region: CSVGSQVQETQYF. The CDR3 DNA sequence: TGCAGCGTTGGTTCTCAGGTCCAAGAGACCCAGTACTTC.

This clone was counted only a few times. This sequence joins TRBV28 and TRBJ1-5; maybe TRBD1 (5 bases). CDR3 size: 12 residues. Trimming stripped 11 bases from V and 1 base from J, with 9 bases between. The V gene's germline CDR1 is MDHEN and CDR2 SYDVKM. The CDR3, as DNA: TGTGCCGAGGGGAGGAGCAATCAGCCCCAGCATTTT. Translation gives CAEGRSNQPQHF.

The CDR3 here is CATSRDRASGYEQYF. In nucleotides, the CDR3 is TGTGCCACCAGCAGAGATAGGGCGTCGGGATACGAGCAGTACTTC. The chain carries TRBV15 and TRBJ2-7; TRBD2 is a possible D gene (5 bases). The CDR3 totals 15 residues. Between the trimmed V and J ends, which lost 0 bases and 4 bases, there was a span of 13 bases. Germline V gene lookup returns CDR1 LNHNV and CDR2 YYDKDF (reference sequence).

The V and J genes are TRBV30 and TRBJ1-6; possibly TRBD1 for D (6 bases). Between the trimmed V and J ends, which lost 2 bases and 10 bases, there was a span of 15 bases. The CDR3 totals 14 residues. Germline V gene data show CDR1 as GTSNPN and CDR2 as SVGIG (reference sequence). CDR3 residues: CAWSFRGEGSPLHF. CDR3 in DNA: TGTGCCTGGAGTTTCAGGGGAGAAGGATCACCCCTCCACTTT. Complete variable domain (other parts from reference TRBV30 and TRBJ1-6): SQTIHQWPATLVQPVGSPLSLECTVEGTSNPNLYWYRQAAGRGLQLLFYSVGIGQISSEVPQNLSASRPQDRQFILSSKKLLLSDSGFYLCAWSFRGEGSPLHFGNGTRLTVT.

The CDR3 here is CASSAKQGAGELFF. The CDR3 DNA follows: TGTGCCAGCAGCGCCAAACAGGGAGCCGGGGAGCTGTTTTTT. J is TRBJ2-2 and V is TRBV5-4, with a tentative D call TRBD1 (6 bases). V was clipped by 4 bases and J by 6 bases, with 13 bases between them. The V gene's germline CDR1 is SGHNT and CDR2 YYREEE (reference sequence). The CDR3 runs to 14 residues. Full variable domain (missing parts from reference TRBV5-4 and TRBJ2-2): ETGVTQSPTHLIKTRGQQVTLRCSSQSGHNTVSWYQQALGQGPQFIFQYYREEENGRGNFPPRFSGLQFPNYSSELNVNALELDDSALYLCASSAKQGAGELFFGEGSRLTVL.

CDR3 residues: CASSQARAGANVLTF. The CDR3 nucleotides read TGCGCCAGCAGCCAAGCCAGGGCTGGGGCCAACGTCCTGACTTTC. The chain joins TRBV4-1 to TRBJ2-6; D possibly corresponds to TRBD1 (5 bases). The CDR3 covers 15 residues. V lost 1 base to trimming and J lost 2 bases, with 6 bases between them. From germline, CDR1 is MGHRA and CDR2 YSYEKL.

The rearrangement links TRBV7-2 to TRBJ1-5; perhaps TRBD1 as D (5 bases). The CDR3 is 12 amino acids. Germline V lookup: CDR1 SGHTA, CDR2 FQGNSA. V gave up 2 bases and J gave up 9 bases, with 8 bases separating them. CDR3 in amino acids: CASSLWGGPQHF. The CDR3 DNA reads TGTGCCAGCAGCTTATGGGGGGGGCCCCAGCATTTT.

The V call is TRBV27, the J call TRBJ2-6; unclear D gene. V lost 3 bases and J 2 bases, leaving 8 bases between the germline ends. The CDR3 has 15 amino acids. Germline CDR1 reads MNHEY; CDR2 reads SMNVEV (reference sequence). The CDR3 sequence: CASSFGNPGANVLTF. The CDR3 DNA follows: TGTGCCAGCAGTTTCGGTAATCCTGGGGCCAACGTCCTGACTTTC.

This clone occurred many times. The chain couples TRBV5-1 to TRBJ1-6; TRBD1 is a possible D gene (6 bases). Trimming took 1 base from V and 10 from J, leaving 9 bases between them. The CDR3 is 13 residues long. Per germline, CDR1 SGHRS and CDR2 YFSETQ. CDR3 nucleotide sequence: TGCGCCAGCAGCTTGCAGGGGAGGTCACCCCTCCACTTT. This codes for CASSLQGRSPLHF.

The chain recombines TRBV29-1 with TRBJ2-3; the match to TRBD2 covers 11 bases. The CDR3 loop spans 15 amino acids. The V gene's germline CDR1 is SQVTM and CDR2 ANQGSEA. Unmatched junction bases numbered 6, after V lost 4 bases and J lost 3 bases. The CDR3 region has the DNA TGCAGCGTTGTTTTAGCGGGGGGGCCGACAGATACGCAGTATTTT. It yields the protein CSVVLAGGPTDTQYF.

The genes are TRBV29-1 and TRBJ1-1, with 8 bases that match TRBD1. The CDR3 runs 13 residues. CDR1 and CDR2 (germline): SQVTM, ANQGSEA. The trim removed 5 bases at V and 0 bases at J, leaving 2 bases unmatched. The CDR3 protein is CSVRQGMNTEAFF. The CDR3 region has the DNA TGCAGCGTTCGACAGGGGATGAACACTGAAGCTTTCTTT. The full variable domain, rest sourced from reference TRBV29-1 and TRBJ1-1, is SAVISQKPSRDICQRGTSLTIQCQVDSQVTMMFWYRQQPGQSLTLIATANQGSEATYESGFVIDKFPISRPNLTFSTLTVSNMSPEDSSIYLCSVRQGMNTEAFFGQGTRLTVV.

This clone was observed a single time. J is TRBJ1-4 and V is TRBV29-1; D not resolved. From germline, CDR1 is SQVTM and CDR2 ANQGSEA. Between the trimmed V and J ends, which lost 3 bases and 5 bases, there was a span of 7 bases. The CDR3 contains 12 residues. Written as DNA, the CDR3 is TGCAGCGTTGAGAGAAGAAATGAAAAACTGTTTTTT. Protein product: CSVERRNEKLFF.

The table lists this clone with a few counts. The chain employs TRBV7-2 and TRBJ2-5, with D uncertain. The CDR3 length is 13 residues. Germline V gene data show CDR1 as SGHTA and CDR2 as FQGNSA. The V and J ends lost 1 base and 2 bases respectively, with 5 bases between them. DNA of the CDR3: TGTGCCAGCAGCTTAGGGAGACAAGAGACCCAGTACTTC. Residues: CASSLGRQETQYF.

V usage is TRBV19 and J usage is TRBJ2-3; D gene ambiguous. Trimming pared 7 bases from V and 2 bases from J, leaving 13 bases between. Germline loops: CDR1 LNHDA, CDR2 SQIVND (reference sequence). The CDR3 totals 14 residues. For the CDR3, the DNA is TGTGCCAGTACCCAGGTTGGGGACACAGATACGCAGTATTTT. Protein sequence: CASTQVGDTDTQYF.

This clone was detected only a few times. The J gene is TRBJ2-6, the V gene TRBV27; 12 nucleotides line up with TRBD1. CDR1 and CDR2 from the germline V gene are MNHEY and SMNVEV (reference sequence). Unmatched junction bases numbered 12, after V lost 2 bases and J lost 4 bases. The CDR3 extends over 20 amino acids. CDR3 nucleotide sequence: TGTGCCAGCAGTTTACCGCAGGGACAGGGGGCCCCTGTGGGGGCCAACGTCCTGACTTTC. Amino acid sequence: CASSLPQGQGAPVGANVLTF. The full variable domain, rest sourced from reference TRBV27 and TRBJ2-6, is EAQVTQNPRYLITVTGKKLTVTCSQNMNHEYMSWYRQDPGLGLRQIYYSMNVEVTDKGDVPEGYKVSRKEKRNFPLILESPSPNQTSLYFCASSLPQGQGAPVGANVLTFGAGSRLTVL.

The J gene is TRBJ2-7, the V gene TRBV6-1; TRBD2 might be the D (5 bases). V lost 11 bases to trimming and J lost 3 bases, with 5 bases between them. This CDR3 comprises 9 residues. Germline V gene data show CDR1 as MNHNS and CDR2 as SASEGT. The CDR3, as DNA: TGTGCCGCGGGCTACGAGCAGTACTTC. This sequence encodes CAAGYEQYF.